These 20 T cell receptor beta chains were all obtained from the same sample, sequenced in a study of blood T cell repertoires in COVID-19. Only in-frame clones appear in the TCRdb table, and some are missing; sequencing was by immunoSEQ multiplex PCR. The table has fewer than 200,000 clones, 70% to 90% seen once. The specimen was peripheral blood. The receptors were gathered from a woman aged 80 or over with COVID-19, enrolled during active disease.

The chain links TRBV1 to TRBJ1-1. TRBV1 is designated a pseudogene. The CDR3 sequence is 16 residues long. CDR3 loop: CTSSQAKITGNTEAFF. The CDR3 DNA is TGCACCAGCAGCCAAGCCAAGATTACGGGGAACACTGAAGCTTTCTTT.

This rearrangement joins TRBV6-6 to TRBJ1-2, with no clear D. Germline V gene data show CDR1 as MNHNY and CDR2 as SVGAGI (reference sequence). CDR3 size: 15 residues. Between the trimmed V and J ends, which lost 3 bases and 0 bases, there was a span of 11 bases. CDR3 DNA sequence: TGTGCCAGCAGTTATGCTACAGACCCTAACTATGGCTACACCTTC. Protein: CASSYATDPNYGYTF.

The chain joins TRBV7-2 to TRBJ1-3; D call uncertain. The CDR3 length is 16 residues. Between the trimmed V and J ends, which lost 1 base and 1 base, there was a span of 11 bases. The germline CDR1 and CDR2 sequences are SGHTA and FQGNSA. Here the CDR3 reads CASSLDGGRSGNTIYF. The CDR3 region has the DNA TGTGCCAGCAGCTTAGACGGAGGGAGATCTGGAAACACCATATATTTT.

The chain employs TRBV2 and TRBJ1-3; D is possibly TRBD1 (5 bases). Germline V gene sequence: CDR1 SNHLY, CDR2 FYNNEI. The CDR3 contains 10 residues. V lost 6 bases to trimming and J lost 13 bases, with 10 bases between them. The CDR3 DNA reads TGTGCCAGCAGGGTGGACAAGATATATTTT. This gives the protein CASRVDKIYF. Full variable domain (outside the CDR3, taken from reference TRBV2 and TRBJ1-3): EPEVTQTPSHQVTQMGQEVILRCVPISNHLYFYWYRQILGQKVEFLVSFYNNEISEKSEIFDDQFSVERPDGSNFTLKIRSTKLEDSAMYFCASRVDKIYFGEGSWLTVV.

This rearrangement joins TRBV18 to TRBJ2-7, with TRBD1 as a possible D gene (6 bases). Per germline, CDR1 KGHSH and CDR2 LQKENI. V lost 1 base and J 5 bases, leaving 18 bases between the germline ends. The CDR3 has 16 amino acids. The CDR3 protein is CASSPRRGLAYDEQYF. The CDR3 DNA reads as TGTGCCAGCTCACCACGCAGGGGCTTGGCTTACGACGAGCAGTACTTC.

The rearrangement links TRBV19 to TRBJ2-2; TRBD2 is a possible D gene (5 bases). Trimming stripped 6 bases from V and 8 bases from J, with 13 bases between. The CDR3 loop spans 13 amino acids. The germline V gene has CDR1 LNHDA and CDR2 SQIVND (reference sequence). CDR3 bases: TGTGCCAGTAGCCGGGATGGCACGGGGGAGCTGTTTTTT. It translates to CASSRDGTGELFF.

In its sample, this clone was seen once. The chain carries TRBV27 and TRBJ1-2; the D gene is possibly TRBD1 (6 bases). The CDR3 loop spans 14 amino acids. V was shortened by 1 base and J by 6 bases, with 12 bases between the two germline ends. Germline V CDR1 and CDR2: MNHEY, SMNVEV (reference sequence). The CDR3 DNA follows: TGTGCCAGCAGTTTATTCCAGGGGAAGGATGGCTACACCTTC. Translation gives CASSLFQGKDGYTF.

The chain combines TRBV6-6 with TRBJ1-1; 9 bases align to TRBD1. CDR3 length equals 15 residues. After removal of 5 bases from V and 0 bases from J, the junction contained 4 bases not matched to a gene. CDR1 and CDR2 from the germline V gene are MNHNY and SVGAGI (reference sequence). CDR3 in amino acids: CASSHRGLMNTEAFF. The DNA of the CDR3 is TGTGCCAGCAGTCACAGGGGGCTCATGAACACTGAAGCTTTCTTT.

Only one count was recorded for this clone. The chain has TRBV27 and TRBJ1-2; weak D call: TRBD1 (6 bases). The CDR3 has 17 amino acids. Looked up from germline, CDR1 is MNHEY and CDR2 is SMNVEV (reference sequence). Trimming removed 1 base from V and 2 bases from J, with 17 bases in between. CDR3 in amino acids: CASSLFGPGARNYGYTF. CDR3 coding DNA: TGTGCCAGCAGTTTATTCGGCCCAGGGGCCAGGAACTATGGCTACACCTTC.

The chain joins TRBV9 to TRBJ2-2, with 7 bases matching TRBD1. V lost 3 bases and J lost 1; bases outside the gene matches: 3. The CDR3 covers 15 residues. Germline lookup yields CDR1 SGDLS and CDR2 YYNGEE. The CDR3 DNA sequence: TGTGCCAGCAGCGCGACAGGGAAGAACACCGGGGAGCTGTTTTTT. Translated: CASSATGKNTGELFF.

The J gene is TRBJ2-2, the V gene TRBV6-5; D is undetermined. Germline loops: CDR1 MNHEY, CDR2 SVGAGI. The CDR3 consists of 14 residues. Between the trimmed V and J ends, which lost 7 bases and 3 bases, there was a span of 12 bases. CDR3 sequence reads: CASTRVPDTGELFF. The CDR3 DNA is TGTGCCAGCACCCGGGTGCCCGACACCGGGGAGCTGTTTTTT.

This chain connects TRBV14 to TRBJ2-2; 11 bases are shared with TRBD2. V shed 0 bases and J 1 base; nucleotides not matched to a gene: 7. The CDR3 has 19 residues. CDR1 SGHDN and CDR2 FVKESK come from the germline V gene. The DNA for the CDR3 is TGTGCCAGCAGCCAAGAGGCACTAGCGGGAGTCAGGAACACCGGGGAGCTGTTTTTT. This encodes CASSQEALAGVRNTGELFF. The full variable domain, with the rest looked up from reference TRBV14 and TRBJ2-2, is EAGVTQFPSHSVIEKGQTVTLRCDPISGHDNLYWYRRVMGKEIKFLLHFVKESKQDESGMPNNRFLAERTGGTYSTLKVQPAELEDSGVYFCASSQEALAGVRNTGELFFGEGSRLTVL.

The chain links TRBV21-1 to TRBJ2-5; the D segment call TRBD2 is taken from the table without a DNA check. TRBV21-1 is marked as a pseudogene. The CDR3 length is 17 residues. The CDR3 region has the DNA TGTGCCAGCAGCAAAGAACGGAGCGGGAGGGGGTTAGAGACCCAGTACTTC. It yields the protein CASSKERSGRGLETQYF.

The rearrangement joins TRBV4-1 to TRBJ2-3; TRBD2 is a possible D gene (6 bases). V was clipped by 1 base and J by 5 bases, with 16 bases between them. Germline V gene sequence: CDR1 MGHRA, CDR2 YSYEKL. CDR3 length: 16 residues. CDR3 nucleotides: TGCGCCAGCAGCCAAGGGTTCGCTGGAGGGCGAGATACGCAGTATTTT. Translating gives CASSQGFAGGRDTQYF.

V and J are TRBV10-3 and TRBJ2-2; possible D gene TRBD1, 6 bases. Trimming cost V 6 bases and J 4 bases, with 18 bases left between them. The CDR3 contains 16 residues. CDR1 and CDR2 (germline): ENHRY, SYGVKD. CDR3 sequence: CAISIQGPVFTGELFF. The CDR3 region has the DNA TGTGCCATCAGCATCCAGGGGCCTGTTTTCACCGGGGAGCTGTTTTTT.

The V and J genes are TRBV30 and TRBJ2-1; perhaps TRBD2 as D (6 bases). The CDR3 runs to 15 residues. Germline loops: CDR1 GTSNPN, CDR2 SVGIG (reference sequence). Trimming took off 0 bases at V and 3 bases at J, with 12 bases between the two ends. CDR3 nucleotides: TGTGCCTGGAGTGTAATTAGCGGATACTACAATGAGCAGTTCTTC. Protein sequence: CAWSVISGYYNEQFF.

This chain uses TRBV9 with TRBJ2-1; TRBD2 matches 13 bases. Per the germline V gene, CDR1 is SGDLS and CDR2 is YYNGEE. This CDR3 contains 16 residues. Losses at the gene ends were 4 bases for V and 12 bases for J; bases not matched to a gene: 13. In DNA form, the CDR3 reads TGTGCCAGCAGCCCTCAGACGGGACTAGCGGGAAGGGGGCAGTTCTTC. The encoded protein is CASSPQTGLAGRGQFF.

This rearrangement joins TRBV24-1 to TRBJ2-1, with D perhaps TRBD1 (5 bases). Trimming took 3 bases from V and 3 from J, leaving 11 bases between them. The CDR3 runs to 15 residues. Germline V gives CDR1 KGHDR, CDR2 SFDVKD. The CDR3 nucleotides read TGTGCCACCAGTGATAGCCAGGGTATCTACAATGAGCAGTTCTTC. Its protein product is CATSDSQGIYNEQFF.

The chain couples TRBV30 to TRBJ1-6; no reliable D call. The germline V gene encodes CDR1 GTSNPN and CDR2 SVGIG (reference sequence). Trimming stripped 4 bases from V and 1 base from J, with 8 bases between. The CDR3 loop spans 14 amino acids. CDR3 in DNA: TGTGCCTGGAACGGGGTATCCTATAATTCACCCCTCCACTTT. Protein: CAWNGVSYNSPLHF.

V and J are TRBV28 and TRBJ2-7; TRBD2 matches 8 bases. Germline CDR1 is MDHEN and CDR2 is SYDVKM. There are 15 residues in the CDR3. V dropped 7 bases and J dropped 3; count of bases not matched to a gene: 11. The CDR3 DNA sequence: TGTGCCAGCACCCGGGGGGGAGCGGTGGGCTACGAGCAGTACTTC. Protein: CASTRGGAVGYEQYF.